This T cell receptor beta chain was identified during a study of spatial heterogeneity in lung cancer. The time point was: sample taken at primary tumor resection. One entry per CDR3 protein results from TCRdb running MiXCR on the 5' RACE reads. The sample yields some 100,000 distinct CDR3 sequences, 10% to 15% seen once. This receptor was obtained from a male donor with early-stage non-small cell lung cancer. The material sequenced was PBMCs, taken at surgery.

CDR3 in amino acids: CASSQTGGRAFF. Written as DNA, the CDR3 is TGTGCCAGCAGTCAGACAGGGGGCAGAGCTTTCTTT. The gene calls are TRBV12-3 or TRBV12-4 and TRBJ1-1; 10 nucleotides agree with TRBD1. The CDR3 sequence is 12 residues long. V shed 5 bases and J 10 bases; nucleotides not matched to a gene: 4.